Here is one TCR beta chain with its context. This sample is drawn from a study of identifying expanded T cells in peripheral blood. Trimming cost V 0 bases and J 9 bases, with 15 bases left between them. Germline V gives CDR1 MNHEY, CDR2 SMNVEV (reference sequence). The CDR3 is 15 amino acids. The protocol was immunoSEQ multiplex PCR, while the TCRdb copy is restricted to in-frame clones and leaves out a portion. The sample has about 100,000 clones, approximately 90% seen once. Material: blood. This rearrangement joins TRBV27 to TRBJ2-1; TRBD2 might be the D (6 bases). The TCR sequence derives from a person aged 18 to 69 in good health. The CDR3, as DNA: TGTGCCAGCAGTTTATCGATCCAGCTGGGGGGTGAGCAGTTCTTC. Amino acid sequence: CASSLSIQLGGEQFF.